This TCR beta chain was sequenced in a study of blood T cell repertoires in COVID-19. Overall study: Acute and convalescent COVID-19 specimens originated in the United States, Italy and Spain.

Adults between about 18 and 89 years of age took part from under 30 US areas. Cohort assignment relied on participant-reported clinical history. V dropped 3 bases and J dropped 4; count of bases not matched to a gene: 2. The CDR3 consists of 13 residues. CDR1 LGHDT and CDR2 YNNKEL come from the germline V gene (reference sequence). Source study methods: How many nucleated cells were present was estimated from reference gene primer amplification. Sequencing was performed with immunoSEQ multiplex PCR; in TCRdb, only in-frame clones are kept and a portion is missing. V and J calls and clone size are those listed in that table; D and trimming were worked out from the DNA. The data hold about 200,000 clones, with around 80% observed a single time.

The sample comprised PBMCs or T cells enriched from blood (not recorded which). The rearrangement uses TRBV3-1 (or the pseudogene TRBV3-2) and TRBJ1-2, with TRBD1 matching over 7 bases. The source is a middle-aged woman with acute COVID-19. CDR3 amino acids: CASSHRDSYGYTF. DNA for the CDR3: TGTGCCAGCAGCCACCGGGACAGCTATGGCTACACCTTC.